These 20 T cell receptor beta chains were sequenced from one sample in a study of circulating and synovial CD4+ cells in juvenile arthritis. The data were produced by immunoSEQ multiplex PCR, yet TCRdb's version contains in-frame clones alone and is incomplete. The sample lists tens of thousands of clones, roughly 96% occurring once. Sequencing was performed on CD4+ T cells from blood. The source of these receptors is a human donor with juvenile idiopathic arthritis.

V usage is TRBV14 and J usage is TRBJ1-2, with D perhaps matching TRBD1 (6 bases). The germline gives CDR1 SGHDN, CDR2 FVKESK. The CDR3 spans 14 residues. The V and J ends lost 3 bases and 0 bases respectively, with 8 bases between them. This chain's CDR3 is CASSHDRTNYGYTF. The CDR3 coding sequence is TGTGCCAGCAGCCACGACAGGACTAACTATGGCTACACCTTC. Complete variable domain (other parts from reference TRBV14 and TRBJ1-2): EAGVTQFPSHSVIEKGQTVTLRCDPISGHDNLYWYRRVMGKEIKFLLHFVKESKQDESGMPNNRFLAERTGGTYSTLKVQPAELEDSGVYFCASSHDRTNYGYTFGSGTRLTVV.

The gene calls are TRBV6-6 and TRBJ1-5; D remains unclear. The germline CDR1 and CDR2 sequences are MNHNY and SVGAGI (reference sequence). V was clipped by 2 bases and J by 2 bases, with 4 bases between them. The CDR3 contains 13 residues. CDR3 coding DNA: TGTGCCAGCAGTTACGGAGGCAATCAGCCCCAGCATTTT. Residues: CASSYGGNQPQHF.

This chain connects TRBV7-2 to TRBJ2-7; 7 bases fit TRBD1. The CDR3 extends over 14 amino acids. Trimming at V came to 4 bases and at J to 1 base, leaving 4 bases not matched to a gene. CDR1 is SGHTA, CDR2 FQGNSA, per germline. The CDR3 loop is CASSSGQVSYEQYF. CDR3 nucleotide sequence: TGTGCCAGCAGCTCTGGACAGGTTTCCTACGAGCAGTACTTC.

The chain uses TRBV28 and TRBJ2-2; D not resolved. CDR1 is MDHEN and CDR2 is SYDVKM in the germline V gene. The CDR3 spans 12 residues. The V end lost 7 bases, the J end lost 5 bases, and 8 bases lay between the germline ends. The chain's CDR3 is CASTRWTGELFF. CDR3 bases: TGTGCCAGCACCAGGTGGACCGGGGAGCTGTTTTTT.

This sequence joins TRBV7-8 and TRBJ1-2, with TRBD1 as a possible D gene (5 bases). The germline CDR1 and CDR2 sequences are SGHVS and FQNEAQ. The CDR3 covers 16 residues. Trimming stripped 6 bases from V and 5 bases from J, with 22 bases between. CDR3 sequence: CASRMTAGTEPYGYTF. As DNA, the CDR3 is TGTGCCAGCAGGATGACTGCGGGGACGGAACCATATGGCTACACCTTC.

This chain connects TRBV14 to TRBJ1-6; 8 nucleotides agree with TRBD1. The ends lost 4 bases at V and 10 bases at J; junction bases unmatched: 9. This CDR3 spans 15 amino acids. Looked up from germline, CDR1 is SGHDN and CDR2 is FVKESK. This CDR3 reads CASSPRTGRKSPLHF. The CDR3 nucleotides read TGTGCCAGCAGCCCAAGGACAGGGCGGAAATCACCCCTCCACTTT. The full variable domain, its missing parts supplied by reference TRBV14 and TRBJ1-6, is EAGVTQFPSHSVIEKGQTVTLRCDPISGHDNLYWYRRVMGKEIKFLLHFVKESKQDESGMPNNRFLAERTGGTYSTLKVQPAELEDSGVYFCASSPRTGRKSPLHFGNGTRLTVT.

Here the CDR3 DNA reads TGTGCCAGCAGCTCGTGGAGGGGAGGAGACACTGAAGCTTTCTTT. Its protein is CASSSWRGGDTEAFF. The rearrangement joins TRBV7-2 to TRBJ1-1, with a weak D call TRBD1 (5 bases). The ends were cut back, 4 bases at V and 3 bases at J, with 15 bases in the middle. CDR3 length: 15 residues. Germline-derived CDR1 and CDR2 are SGHTA and FQGNSA.

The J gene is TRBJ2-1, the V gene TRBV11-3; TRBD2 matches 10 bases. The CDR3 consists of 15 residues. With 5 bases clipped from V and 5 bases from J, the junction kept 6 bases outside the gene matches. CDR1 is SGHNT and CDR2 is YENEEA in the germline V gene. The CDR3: CASSAPGTSDNEQFF. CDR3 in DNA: TGTGCCAGCAGCGCACCCGGGACTAGCGACAATGAGCAGTTCTTC.

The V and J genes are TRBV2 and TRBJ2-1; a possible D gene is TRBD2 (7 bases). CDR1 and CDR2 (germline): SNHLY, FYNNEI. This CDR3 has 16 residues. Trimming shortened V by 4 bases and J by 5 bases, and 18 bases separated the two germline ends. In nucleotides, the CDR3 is TGTGCCAGCAGTGCCCTCACGGGGGGCCCTAACAATGAGCAGTTCTTC. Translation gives CASSALTGGPNNEQFF. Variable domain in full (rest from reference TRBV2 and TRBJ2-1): EPEVTQTPSHQVTQMGQEVILRCVPISNHLYFYWYRQILGQKVEFLVSFYNNEISEKSEIFDDQFSVERPDGSNFTLKIRSTKLEDSAMYFCASSALTGGPNNEQFFGPGTRLTVL.

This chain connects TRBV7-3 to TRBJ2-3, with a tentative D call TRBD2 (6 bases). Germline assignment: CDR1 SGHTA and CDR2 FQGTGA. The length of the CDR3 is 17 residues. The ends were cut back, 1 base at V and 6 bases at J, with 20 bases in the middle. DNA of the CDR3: TGTGCCAGCAGCTTAAAGGGGAGGTGGGGGGAGTCGGATACGCAGTATTTT. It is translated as CASSLKGRWGESDTQYF.

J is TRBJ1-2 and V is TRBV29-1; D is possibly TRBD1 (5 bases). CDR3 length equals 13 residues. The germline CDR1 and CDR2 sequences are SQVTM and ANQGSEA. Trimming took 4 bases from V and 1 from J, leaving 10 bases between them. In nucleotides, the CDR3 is TGCAGCGTTGCCCGTGACAGTAACTATGGCTACACCTTC. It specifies CSVARDSNYGYTF.

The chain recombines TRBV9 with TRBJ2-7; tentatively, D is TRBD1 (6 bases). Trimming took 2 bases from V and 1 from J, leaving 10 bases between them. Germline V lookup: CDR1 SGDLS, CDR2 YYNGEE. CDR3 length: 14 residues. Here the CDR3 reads CASSVGQSSYEQYF. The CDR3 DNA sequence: TGTGCCAGCAGCGTGGGACAATCGTCCTACGAGCAGTACTTC.

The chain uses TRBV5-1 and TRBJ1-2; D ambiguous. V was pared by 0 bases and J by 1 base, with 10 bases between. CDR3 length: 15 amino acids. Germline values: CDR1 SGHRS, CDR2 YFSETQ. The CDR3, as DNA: TGCGCCAGCAGCTTGGACGGGTCGGGTAACTATGGCTACACCTTC. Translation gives CASSLDGSGNYGYTF.

DNA of the CDR3: TGTGCCAGCAGCGTATATCTCACGGTAGAGACCCAGTACTTC. This codes for CASSVYLTVETQYF. The chain employs TRBV25-1 and TRBJ2-5; D is ambiguous. CDR1 MGHDK and CDR2 SYGVNS come from the germline V gene. The CDR3 has 14 residues. The V and J ends lost 6 bases and 4 bases respectively, with 15 bases between them.

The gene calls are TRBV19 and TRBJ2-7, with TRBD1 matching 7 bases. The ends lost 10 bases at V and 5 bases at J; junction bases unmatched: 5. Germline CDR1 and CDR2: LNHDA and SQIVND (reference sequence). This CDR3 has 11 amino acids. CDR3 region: CATADRDEQYF. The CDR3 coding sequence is TGTGCCACCGCCGACAGGGACGAGCAGTACTTC. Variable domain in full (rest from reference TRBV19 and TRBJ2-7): DGGITQSPKYLFRKEGQNVTLSCEQNLNHDAMYWYRQDPGQGLRLIYYSQIVNDFQKGDIAEGYSVSREKKESFPLTVTSAQKNPTAFYLCATADRDEQYFGPGTRLTVT.

DNA of the CDR3: TGTGCCAGCAGTGAAAGGGTAGCGGGAGACTTGCAGTTCTTC. It codes for CASSERVAGDLQFF. The V and J genes are TRBV2 and TRBJ2-1; 9 bases line up with TRBD2. V lost 2 bases and J lost 12; bases outside the gene matches: 8. Germline V CDR1 and CDR2: SNHLY, FYNNEI. The CDR3 has 14 residues.

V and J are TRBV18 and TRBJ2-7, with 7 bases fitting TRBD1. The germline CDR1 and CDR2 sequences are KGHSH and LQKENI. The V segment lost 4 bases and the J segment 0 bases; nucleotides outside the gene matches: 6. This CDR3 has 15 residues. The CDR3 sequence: CASSRLTGSSYEQYF. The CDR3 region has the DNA TGTGCCAGCTCACGACTGACAGGGAGCTCCTACGAGCAGTACTTC.

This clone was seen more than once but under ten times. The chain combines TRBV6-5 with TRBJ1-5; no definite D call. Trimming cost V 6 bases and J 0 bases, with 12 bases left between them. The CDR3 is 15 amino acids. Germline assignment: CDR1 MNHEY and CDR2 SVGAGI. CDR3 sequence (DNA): TGTGCCAGCAGCTCGAACAGCAATAGCAATCAGCCCCAGCATTTT. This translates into CASSSNSNSNQPQHF.

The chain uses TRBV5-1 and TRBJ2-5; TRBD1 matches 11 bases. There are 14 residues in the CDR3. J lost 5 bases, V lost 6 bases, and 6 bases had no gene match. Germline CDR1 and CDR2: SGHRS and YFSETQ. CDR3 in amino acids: CASTRTGGSETQYF. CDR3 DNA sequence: TGCGCCAGCACCCGGACAGGGGGCTCTGAGACCCAGTACTTC.

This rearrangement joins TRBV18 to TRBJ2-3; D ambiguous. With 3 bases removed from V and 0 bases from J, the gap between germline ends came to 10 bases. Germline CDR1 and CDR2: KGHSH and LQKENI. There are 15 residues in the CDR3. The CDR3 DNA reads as TGTGCCAGCTCACCCGAGAGTCCTAGCACAGATACGCAGTATTTT. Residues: CASSPESPSTDTQYF.